This T cell receptor (beta chain) was obtained from a study of control samples from healthy donors and cancer patients. TCRdb's copy holds only in-frame clones and misses some; the assay was immunoSEQ multiplex PCR. Of 140,000 to 150,000 clones in the sample, 90% to 95% are singletons; the top ten hold 5.8%. This clone was picked up one time. Looked up from germline, CDR1 is SGHVS and CDR2 is FNYEAQ. This CDR3 has 18 residues. With 1 base removed from V and 0 bases from J, the gap between germline ends came to 13 bases. Sample: blood. The source is a man aged 18 to 30 in good health. V usage is TRBV7-6 and J usage is TRBJ1-6; perhaps TRBD1 as D (5 bases). The CDR3 protein is CASSLDPSGSSYNSPLHF. DNA for the CDR3: TGTGCCAGCAGCTTAGACCCGTCAGGGAGCTCCTATAATTCACCCCTCCACTTT.